This TCR beta chain was profiled in a study of vaccination and CD4 T cells after COVID-19. Study context: Convalescent patients gave post-COVID blood a median about 100 days post-diagnosis, range 35 to 161.

Treatment meaning: roughly ten-day PBMC culture with coronavirus spike peptide pools or control peptides (ViraFEST assay). PCR positivity was dated March to December 2020, before US Alpha, Beta and Delta variants. This clonotype was counted a few times. Its antigen is undetermined. CD4+ T cells that had been cultured provided DNA sequenced with the Oncomine TCR Beta short-read assay. TCRdb independently ran MiXCR on the PCR reads; one entry per CDR3 protein. This table holds some 15,000 distinct CDR3 sequences, roughly half found once. Sequencing input: CD4+ T cells from blood, cultured in vitro. The source is a human donor who had recovered from COVID-19.

CDR3 protein: CAISDRDRRTRGEAFF. DNA for the CDR3: TGTGCCATCAGTGACCGGGACCGACGAACACGAGGGGAAGCTTTCTTT. The V gene is TRBV10-3, the J gene TRBJ1-1, with D possibly matching TRBD1 (5 bases). This CDR3 is 16 amino acids long. Germline V lookup: CDR1 ENHRY, CDR2 SYGVKD. Between the trimmed V and J ends, which lost 3 bases and 8 bases, there was a span of 22 bases.